The 29 T cell receptor beta chains in this list originate from one sample, sequenced in a study of T cells expressing NK-cell markers. TCRdb re-called the 5' RACE reads, yielding one record per CDR3 amino acid sequence without DNA. The record lists 200,000 to 300,000 distinct CDR3 sequences, of which the ten most abundant hold about 0.39%. Source material: blood T cells: a sorted CD56 or NKG2C T cell subset, CD4+ or CD8+ T cells, or bulk PBMC T cells (not recorded which). These receptors all come from a man aged 18 to 30 in good health.

The rearrangement links TRBV29-1 to TRBJ1-1; without DNA, the TCRdb call of TRBD1 cannot be checked. Germline V lookup: CDR1 SQVTM, CDR2 ANQGSEA. CDR3 length: 16 amino acids. The CDR3 sequence is CSVDRGQRGYLAEAFF. Full variable domain (rest looked up from reference TRBV29-1 and TRBJ1-1): SAVISQKPSRDICQRGTSLTIQCQVDSQVTMMFWYRQQPGQSLTLIATANQGSEATYESGFVIDKFPISRPNLTFSTLTVSNMSPEDSSIYLCSVDRGQRGYLAEAFFGQGTRLTVV.

This rearrangement joins TRBV24-1 to TRBJ2-5; TCRdb picks TRBD1, but there is no DNA to check that call. Germline values: CDR1 KGHDR, CDR2 SFDVKD. The length of the CDR3 is 17 residues. The CDR3 here is CATSDPTPGQGAETQYF.

The chain is built from TRBV7-2 and TRBJ2-7; no DNA is available, so the TRBD1 call from TCRdb remains unchecked. The length of the CDR3 is 13 residues. Germline V gene sequence: CDR1 SGHTA, CDR2 FQGNSA. The CDR3 here is CASSSRERSEQYF.

The V and J genes are TRBV12-3 or TRBV12-4 and TRBJ2-5; TCRdb gives TRBD1 as the D gene, but with no DNA this cannot be confirmed. This CDR3 region has 14 residues. CDR3 in amino acids: CASSLTGGAETQYF.

V and J are TRBV6-2 or TRBV6-3 and TRBJ2-1; TCRdb selects TRBD2, and the lack of DNA leaves this call unchecked. Germline V gives CDR1 MNHEY, CDR2 SVGEGT. The CDR3 contains 16 residues. CDR3 loop: CASNLRDFSPYNEQFF.

The gene calls are TRBV20-1 and TRBJ2-1; with no DNA, the TCRdb D assignment of TRBD2 cannot be verified. The germline V gene has CDR1 DFQATT and CDR2 SNEGSKA (reference sequence). The CDR3 sequence is 12 residues long. This CDR3 is CSATFGRDEQFF.

The chain has TRBV6-1 and TRBJ1-5. The CDR3 loop spans 13 amino acids. CDR1 MNHNS and CDR2 SASEGT come from the germline V gene. The CDR3 loop reads CASSLDGYQPQHF.

This sequence joins TRBV27 and TRBJ2-1; without DNA, the TCRdb call of TRBD2 cannot be checked. The CDR3 sequence is 20 residues long. The V gene's germline CDR1 is MNHEY and CDR2 SMNVEV (reference sequence). This chain's CDR3 is CASSPLLSFLQTSSYNEQFF.

The rearrangement uses TRBV6-5 and TRBJ2-3; TCRdb proposes TRBD2, but this gene call is untestable without DNA. Germline V CDR1 and CDR2: MNHEY, SVGAGI. The CDR3 extends over 15 amino acids. This CDR3 reads CASSPSGPSTDTQYF.

This chain joins TRBV5-1 and TRBJ2-2; TCRdb's D call of TRBD1 is untestable without DNA. Germline loops: CDR1 SGHRS, CDR2 YFSETQ. The CDR3 is made up of 13 amino acids. This CDR3 reads CASSFWGPGELFF.

CDR3 loop: CSASPSAADTQYF. The chain is built from TRBV20-1 and TRBJ2-3. Germline assignment: CDR1 DFQATT and CDR2 SNEGSKA (reference sequence). The CDR3 is made up of 13 amino acids.

This sequence joins TRBV10-3 and TRBJ2-3; as DNA is missing, the TRBD2 call by TCRdb cannot be tested. The CDR3 loop spans 15 amino acids. CDR1 is ENHRY, CDR2 SYGVKD, per germline. CDR3 loop: CAIRTSGRSTDTQYF.

The chain couples TRBV19 to TRBJ1-1. The germline CDR1 and CDR2 sequences are LNHDA and SQIVND (reference sequence). This CDR3 comprises 15 residues. CDR3 sequence reads: CASSIMGTMNTEAFF.

V is TRBV5-5 and J is TRBJ2-3; TCRdb selects TRBD2, and the lack of DNA leaves this call unchecked. Germline values: CDR1 SGHKS, CDR2 YYEKEE (reference sequence). The CDR3 runs 15 residues. This chain's CDR3 is CASSFVGPSTDTQYF.

The J gene is TRBJ2-3, the V gene TRBV20-1; TCRdb's D gene call, TRBD1, goes unchecked for lack of DNA. Germline-derived CDR1 and CDR2 are DFQATT and SNEGSKA (reference sequence). This CDR3 is built from 13 residues. CDR3 protein: CSAGQGGTDTQYF.

V and J are TRBV11-3 and TRBJ2-2; TCRdb picks TRBD2, but there is no DNA to check that call. Germline values: CDR1 SGHNT, CDR2 YENEEA. The CDR3 length is 16 residues. This CDR3 is CASSFLAGGSTGELFF.

The chain recombines TRBV20-1 with TRBJ2-5; the TCRdb D gene call, TRBD1, has no DNA to confirm it. CDR3 length equals 15 residues. Germline values: CDR1 DFQATT, CDR2 SNEGSKA (reference sequence). The CDR3 loop reads CSARVVSGSWETQYF.

The chain couples TRBV7-3 to TRBJ2-1; TCRdb returns TRBD2, unconfirmable since there is no DNA. CDR3 size: 16 residues. Germline V lookup: CDR1 SGHTA, CDR2 FQGTGA. The chain's CDR3 is CASSPKTGLAVHEQFF.

This chain connects TRBV6-1 to TRBJ2-5; no DNA is available, so the TRBD2 call from TCRdb remains unchecked. This CDR3 is built from 21 residues. From germline, CDR1 is MNHNS and CDR2 SASEGT. CDR3: CASSAPKGTSPRGTKQETQYF.

This chain's CDR3 is CASSPTSGTYEQYF. The chain joins TRBV6-5 to TRBJ2-7; the TCRdb call, TRBD2, lacks DNA for checking. CDR3 length: 14 residues. Germline-derived CDR1 and CDR2 are MNHEY and SVGAGI.

The V gene is TRBV10-1, the J gene TRBJ2-5. CDR1 is WNHNN and CDR2 is SYGVQD in the germline V gene (reference sequence). This CDR3 region has 16 residues. The CDR3: CASSAGETLLQETQYF.

The chain links TRBV28 to TRBJ1-4; TCRdb indicates TRBD1, and absent DNA this call remains unverified. This CDR3 spans 14 amino acids. The germline V gene has CDR1 MDHEN and CDR2 SYDVKM. CDR3 residues: CASSRQGADEKLFF.

The V gene is TRBV7-2, the J gene TRBJ1-4; checking the TCRdb D call of TRBD1 is not possible without DNA. CDR3 length: 15 amino acids. Looked up from germline, CDR1 is SGHTA and CDR2 is FQGNSA. CDR3 amino acids: CASSLGSGGGEKLFF.

V usage is TRBV20-1 and J usage is TRBJ2-1. The V gene's germline CDR1 is DFQATT and CDR2 SNEGSKA (reference sequence). The CDR3 loop spans 12 amino acids. The CDR3 reads CSATNLGVGQFF.

V usage is TRBV30 and J usage is TRBJ2-1; as DNA is missing, the TRBD2 call by TCRdb cannot be tested. Germline assignment: CDR1 GTSNPN and CDR2 SVGIG (reference sequence). This CDR3 has 13 amino acids. The CDR3 sequence: CAWKKRTYNEQFF. The variable domain in full, completed from reference TRBV30 and TRBJ2-1, reads SQTIHQWPATLVQPVGSPLSLECTVEGTSNPNLYWYRQAAGRGLQLLFYSVGIGQISSEVPQNLSASRPQDRQFILSSKKLLLSDSGFYLCAWKKRTYNEQFFGPGTRLTVL.

The chain links TRBV5-4 to TRBJ2-3. Germline V gene data show CDR1 as SGHNT and CDR2 as YYREEE (reference sequence). This CDR3 has 12 amino acids. CDR3 loop: CASSGVGDTQYF.

This chain joins TRBV4-2 and TRBJ1-1; TCRdb names TRBD1, which stays unverified in the absence of DNA. This CDR3 has 15 residues. From germline, CDR1 is LGHNA and CDR2 YNFKEQ. The CDR3 loop is CASSQDGTGGTEAFF.

This chain connects TRBV29-1 to TRBJ1-1. In germline, CDR1 is SQVTM, CDR2 ANQGSEA. This CDR3 comprises 12 residues. Here the CDR3 reads CSVEDPGREAFF.

V usage is TRBV7-6 and J usage is TRBJ2-5; TCRdb's assignment of TRBD2 cannot be checked, as there is no DNA. The V gene's germline CDR1 is SGHVS and CDR2 FNYEAQ. The CDR3 is 18 residues long. The CDR3 protein is CASSSPGLAGGPVETQYF.